Presented here are 15 T cell receptor beta chains from one specimen sequenced in a study of cytomegalovirus exposure and HLA in healthy donors. The PCR ran on 60 Vbeta and 13 Jbeta primers. Assay used: immunoSEQ multiplex PCR; TCRdb lists only in-frame clones, some missing. Found here are tens of thousands of clones; the top ten clones hold more than 2.5%. Material: PBMCs. The receptor set was obtained from a man aged 40-50 years in good health and CMV-seronegative.

This chain uses TRBV7-2 with TRBJ1-1; perhaps TRBD1 as D (6 bases). The length of the CDR3 is 15 residues. V lost 3 bases, J lost 1 base, and 12 bases lay in between. Germline V CDR1 and CDR2: SGHTA, FQGNSA. The CDR3 sequence: CASSFPDRRNTEAFF. In DNA form, the CDR3 reads TGTGCCAGCAGCTTTCCTGACAGGAGGAACACTGAAGCTTTCTTT.

The chain recombines TRBV5-8 with TRBJ1-5; D possibly corresponds to TRBD1 (6 bases). The CDR3 is 15 residues long. Per germline, CDR1 SGHTS and CDR2 YDEGEE. V gave up 1 base and J gave up 6 bases, with 14 bases separating them. The CDR3 bases are TGTGCCAGCAGCTTGAATATCGGCAGGGGTCAGCCCCAGCATTTT. Translation gives CASSLNIGRGQPQHF.

The rearrangement links TRBV6-5 to TRBJ2-7; 12 nucleotides line up with TRBD2. V lost 8 bases and J lost 7; bases outside the gene matches: 12. Germline lookup yields CDR1 MNHEY and CDR2 SVGAGI. The CDR3 length is 15 residues. CDR3 residues: CASLKTSGGPIEQYF. The CDR3 nucleotides read TGTGCCAGCCTTAAAACTAGCGGGGGGCCGATTGAGCAGTACTTC.

The chain employs TRBV30 and TRBJ1-2; D unresolved. The germline V and J ends were trimmed by 5 bases and 9 bases, with 13 bases remaining between them. In germline, CDR1 is GTSNPN, CDR2 SVGIG (reference sequence). The length of the CDR3 is 11 residues. CDR3 sequence (DNA): TGTGCCTGGGGGAGTGAGTACCGCTACACCTTC. Translation: CAWGSEYRYTF. Using reference TRBV30 and TRBJ1-2 for the parts outside the CDR3, the full variable domain is SQTIHQWPATLVQPVGSPLSLECTVEGTSNPNLYWYRQAAGRGLQLLFYSVGIGQISSEVPQNLSASRPQDRQFILSSKKLLLSDSGFYLCAWGSEYRYTFGSGTRLTVV.

The chain links TRBV7-9 to TRBJ1-4, with 8 bases that match TRBD1. Germline V gives CDR1 SEHNR, CDR2 FQNEAQ (reference sequence). The CDR3 length is 16 residues. After removal of 5 bases from V and 3 bases from J, the junction contained 8 bases not matched to a gene. The CDR3: CASSRGQGSANEKLFF. The CDR3 DNA reads TGTGCCAGCAGCCGCGGACAGGGAAGCGCTAATGAAAAACTGTTTTTT.

The chain joins TRBV5-6 to TRBJ2-1; 14 bases map to TRBD2. The CDR3 loop spans 15 amino acids. Germline CDR1 reads SGHDT; CDR2 reads YYEEEE. The trim removed 3 bases at V and 8 bases at J, leaving 4 bases unmatched. The CDR3 here is CASSWGLAGAYEQFF. In nucleotides, the CDR3 is TGTGCCAGCAGCTGGGGACTAGCGGGGGCCTATGAGCAGTTCTTC. Looking up the rest from reference TRBV5-6 and TRBJ2-1 gives the full variable domain: DAGVTQSPTHLIKTRGQQVTLRCSPKSGHDTVSWYQQALGQGPQFIFQYYEEEERQRGNFPDRFSGHQFPNYSSELNVNALLLGDSALYLCASSWGLAGAYEQFFGPGTRLTVL.

The chain joins TRBV21-1 to TRBJ1-4; the DNA was not compared with TRBD1, the D call given in the table. TRBV21-1 is a pseudogene locus. The CDR3 is made up of 15 amino acids. CDR3 residues: CASSKGRQVIEKLFF. In nucleotides, the CDR3 is TGTGCCAGCAGCAAAGGACGACAGGTAATAGAAAAACTGTTTTTT.

The chain is built from TRBV5-1 and TRBJ2-7; 8 bases map to TRBD1. The CDR3 covers 14 residues. CDR1 SGHRS and CDR2 YFSETQ come from the germline V gene. The ends lost 3 bases at V and 2 bases at J; junction bases unmatched: 4. CDR3 residues: CASSWRQGPYEQYF. Written as DNA, the CDR3 is TGCGCCAGCAGCTGGAGACAGGGGCCCTACGAGCAGTACTTC.

This chain joins TRBV2 and TRBJ2-7; TRBD2 matches 7 bases. The V segment lost 1 base and the J segment 4 bases; nucleotides outside the gene matches: 1. The CDR3 runs 13 residues. CDR1 is SNHLY and CDR2 is FYNNEI in the germline V gene. The CDR3 is CASSEVLAYEQYF. CDR3 bases: TGTGCCAGCAGTGAAGTACTAGCGTACGAGCAGTACTTC.

This chain connects TRBV5-8 to TRBJ2-3; perhaps TRBD2 as D (5 bases). Germline V gene lookup returns CDR1 SGHTS and CDR2 YDEGEE. V was pared by 3 bases and J by 5 bases, with 19 bases between. The CDR3 extends over 16 amino acids. The CDR3 coding sequence is TGTGCCAGCAGCTCCATAGGCCGGGAAAGGAGAGATACGCAGTATTTT. This gives the protein CASSSIGRERRDTQYF. Based on the CDR3 plus reference TRBV5-8 and TRBJ2-3, the full variable domain is EAGVTQSPTHLIKTRGQQATLRCSPISGHTSVYWYQQALGLGLQFLLWYDEGEERNRGNFPPRFSGRQFPNYSSELNVNALELEDSALYLCASSSIGRERRDTQYFGPGTRLTVL.

This chain uses TRBV7-2 with TRBJ1-1; no definite D call. The V gene lost 1 base and the J gene lost 1 base, with 4 bases spanning the gap. The germline CDR1 and CDR2 sequences are SGHTA and FQGNSA. This CDR3 has 13 amino acids. The CDR3 coding sequence is TGTGCCAGCAGCTTAGGACAGAACACTGAAGCTTTCTTT. Translated: CASSLGQNTEAFF. The full variable domain, its missing parts supplied by reference TRBV7-2 and TRBJ1-1, is GAGVSQSPSNKVTEKGKDVELRCDPISGHTALYWYRQSLGQGLEFLIYFQGNSAPDKSGLPSDRFSAERTGGSVSTLTIQRTQQEDSAVYLCASSLGQNTEAFFGQGTRLTVV.

V gene TRBV6-5 combines with J gene TRBJ2-1, with TRBD2 matching over 9 bases. J was trimmed by 9 bases and V by 5 bases; bases with no gene match: 11. The CDR3 length is 15 residues. CDR1 MNHEY and CDR2 SVGAGI come from the germline V gene. In DNA form, the CDR3 reads TGTGCCAGCAGTAGCCTCGCGGGGGGGCTCAGTGAGCAGTTCTTC. As protein: CASSSLAGGLSEQFF.

The chain couples TRBV7-2 to TRBJ1-5; tentative D call: TRBD1 (5 bases). The germline V gene encodes CDR1 SGHTA and CDR2 FQGNSA. This CDR3 region has 14 residues. Trimming stripped 1 base from V and 5 bases from J, with 9 bases between. Written as DNA, the CDR3 is TGTGCCAGCAGCTTAGGGGCAGGGCATCAGCCCCAGCATTTT. Amino acid sequence: CASSLGAGHQPQHF.

The CDR3 DNA reads as TGTGCCAGCAGTTACTCAGTCACAGGCCGGCAGTATTTT. Translating it yields CASSYSVTGRQYF. This chain connects TRBV6-5 to TRBJ2-3; TRBD1 might be the D (5 bases). The CDR3 length is 13 residues. Trimming pared 0 bases from V and 11 bases from J, leaving 12 bases between. The V gene's germline CDR1 is MNHEY and CDR2 SVGAGI.

This chain links TRBV30 with TRBJ1-2, with 10 bases identical to TRBD1. Germline values: CDR1 GTSNPN, CDR2 SVGIG (reference sequence). The CDR3 loop spans 11 amino acids. V lost 7 bases and J lost 11; bases outside the gene matches: 7. CDR3 DNA: TGTGCCTTCGGGACAGGGGTTGGGTACACCTTC. Encoded protein: CAFGTGVGYTF.